The next 13 T cell receptor beta chains were all read from a single sample in a study of blood T cells in healthy people across ages. A J-beta primer mix and a sample-barcoded 5' primer were used in a second PCR of about 6 to 12 cycles. TCRdb used MiXCR to reprocess the 5' RACE reads, holding one entry per CDR3 protein. The data hold about a million distinct CDR3 sequences, with under 40% observed a single time. The sample consisted of blood. The receptors stem from a man younger than 35 in good health.

The chain joins TRBV9 to TRBJ2-7; 8 bases are a match to TRBD1. This CDR3 comprises 15 residues. V lost 5 bases and J lost 2; bases outside the gene matches: 9. Germline V gene sequence: CDR1 SGDLS, CDR2 YYNGEE. The CDR3: CASSPNRDRPYEQYF. CDR3 bases: TGTGCCAGCAGTCCCAACCGGGACAGGCCCTACGAGCAGTACTTC.

The chain employs TRBV30 and TRBJ1-2; D remains ambiguous. The CDR3 totals 14 residues. Germline CDR1 GTSNPN, CDR2 SVGIG (reference sequence). The V gene lost 4 bases and the J gene lost 4 bases, with 16 bases spanning the gap. The CDR3 DNA is TGTGCCTGGAACACGCCACCTTCAAGCTATGGCTACACCTTC. Translated: CAWNTPPSSYGYTF.

The CDR3 loop is CASSYVADSYEQYF. The DNA of the CDR3 is TGTGCCAGCAGTTACGTAGCGGACTCCTACGAGCAGTACTTC. The chain couples TRBV6-2 or TRBV6-3 to TRBJ2-7; TRBD2 is a possible D gene (6 bases). Per germline, CDR1 MNHEY and CDR2 SVGEGT. Trimming left V 2 bases short and J 0 bases short, with 8 bases between. The CDR3 is 14 amino acids.

As regards this clonotype: Germline is not matched at one junction end, which may reflect a read error. V and J are TRBV20-1 and TRBJ2-1; 8 nucleotides agree with TRBD2. The CDR3 is 14 residues long. Per the germline V gene, CDR1 is DFQATT and CDR2 is SNEGSKA (reference sequence). CDR3 amino acids: CSARKRGSYNEQVF. The CDR3 bases are TGCAGTGCTAGGAAGCGGGGGAGCTACAATGAGCAGGTCTTC.

The chain has TRBV20-1 and TRBJ1-2, with 11 bases lining up with TRBD1. CDR3 size: 13 residues. The germline V gene has CDR1 DFQATT and CDR2 SNEGSKA (reference sequence). This CDR3 reads CAPGQGAVYGYTF. CDR3 sequence (DNA): TGCGCCCCTGGACAGGGGGCCGTCTATGGCTACACCTTC.

On this clonotype: A single base separates this from a much larger clone, so it may be a read error. The rearrangement joins TRBV4-2 to TRBJ1-2, with a weak D call TRBD1 (5 bases). The CDR3 length is 15 residues. Germline V gene sequence: CDR1 LGHNA, CDR2 YNFKEQ. CDR3 sequence (DNA): TGTCCCAGCAGCCAACCAGGGTCAGATAACTATGGCTACACCTTC. It yields the protein CPSSQPGSDNYGYTF.

This clonotype was counted a single time. The chain recombines TRBV15 with TRBJ2-1; TRBD1 aligns across 7 bases. Per the germline V gene, CDR1 is LNHNV and CDR2 is YYDKDF (reference sequence). With 0 bases clipped from V and 6 bases from J, the junction kept 8 bases outside the gene matches. The CDR3 is 16 amino acids. The CDR3 DNA is TGTGCCACCAGCAGAGACGGTAGGGACAGTACCAATGAGCAGTTCTTC. It translates to CATSRDGRDSTNEQFF.

The CDR3 DNA follows: TGTGCCAGCAGCTTCGACCTTGGAGATACGCAGTATTTT. Protein sequence: CASSFDLGDTQYF. The J gene is TRBJ2-3, the V gene TRBV7-2; D remains unclear. Deletions cut 3 bases from V and 5 bases from J, with 9 bases between. CDR1 SGHTA and CDR2 FQGNSA come from the germline V gene. The CDR3 is made up of 13 amino acids. Together with reference TRBV7-2 and TRBJ2-3, the CDR3 gives the full variable domain: GAGVSQSPSNKVTEKGKDVELRCDPISGHTALYWYRQSLGQGLEFLIYFQGNSAPDKSGLPSDRFSAERTGGSVSTLTIQRTQQEDSAVYLCASSFDLGDTQYFGPGTRLTVL.

The chain is built from TRBV20-1 and TRBJ1-1, with 8 bases aligning to TRBD1. The CDR3 consists of 14 residues. Germline V gene lookup returns CDR1 DFQATT and CDR2 SNEGSKA (reference sequence). With 0 bases clipped from V and 10 bases from J, the junction kept 10 bases outside the gene matches. The CDR3 DNA reads TGCAGTGCTAGAGATGGCCAGGGGGCTGTTCGAGCTTTCTTT. Its protein product is CSARDGQGAVRAFF.

This clonotype was seen only a few times. V usage is TRBV27 and J usage is TRBJ2-1; no clear D. The CDR3 consists of 14 residues. V lost 7 bases, J lost 7 bases, and 17 bases lay in between. CDR1 MNHEY and CDR2 SMNVEV come from the germline V gene (reference sequence). The CDR3: CASTPGWGRNEQFF. The CDR3 bases are TGTGCCAGCACCCCCGGCTGGGGTAGAAATGAGCAGTTCTTC.

This chain uses TRBV5-1 with TRBJ2-1; 7 nucleotides match TRBD2. There are 15 residues in the CDR3. Losses at the gene ends were 3 bases for V and 3 bases for J; bases not matched to a gene: 6. The germline V gene encodes CDR1 SGHRS and CDR2 YFSETQ. CDR3 residues: CASSSLADIYNEQFF. The CDR3 DNA reads as TGCGCCAGCAGCTCGCTAGCGGACATCTACAATGAGCAGTTCTTC.

Only a few counts were recorded for this clonotype. The V gene is TRBV25-1, the J gene TRBJ2-7; D unresolved. V was trimmed by 4 bases and J by 2 bases, leaving 12 bases between them. Germline V gene lookup returns CDR1 MGHDK and CDR2 SYGVNS. The CDR3 spans 14 residues. The CDR3 reads CASSGLGGPYEQYF. The CDR3 region has the DNA TGTGCCAGCAGTGGTTTGGGCGGCCCCTACGAGCAGTACTTC.

Worth noting for this clonotype: A much larger clone sits a single nucleotide away, making a read error possible. The chain employs TRBV6-5 and TRBJ2-3; weak D call: TRBD1 (5 bases). Germline lookup yields CDR1 MNHEY and CDR2 SVGAGI. Trimming removed 10 bases from V and 3 bases from J, with 17 bases in between. The CDR3 is made up of 14 amino acids. The CDR3, as DNA: TGTGCCACCACGGACAAGGATGGGACAGATACGCAGTATTTT. It encodes CATTDKDGTDTQYF.